The 13 T cell receptor beta chains below all came from one sample that was sequenced in a study of CD8+ T cells in alopecia areata. Sequencing templates came from extracted RNA that was reverse transcribed into cDNA. This table comes from immunoSEQ multiplex PCR, and its TCRdb copy is limited to in-frame clones, with some not included. Of 14,000 or so clones listed, 50% to 60% are singletons. Obtained from alopecia areata patients were lesional scalp punch biopsies along with peripheral blood. The sequencing here drew on skin, taken at week 0. The receptors shown here come from a human donor with alopecia areata.

This chain connects TRBV5-1 to TRBJ1-4, with D perhaps TRBD1 (6 bases). The V gene's germline CDR1 is SGHRS and CDR2 YFSETQ. Deletions cut 2 bases from V and 15 bases from J, with 26 bases between. This CDR3 has 16 amino acids. The CDR3 bases are TGCGCCAGCAGCTTTCGAGGGGGAGGGTCCCAGGATTCGGTGTTTTTT. Protein sequence: CASSFRGGGSQDSVFF.

The chain recombines TRBV28 with TRBJ2-4; tentative D call: TRBD1 (5 bases). V lost 4 bases, J lost 0 bases, and 13 bases lay in between. The CDR3 length is 16 residues. Germline CDR1 is MDHEN and CDR2 is SYDVKM. CDR3 sequence: CASSSLGHIAKNIQYF. Here the CDR3 DNA reads TGTGCCAGCAGTTCTCTAGGACATATAGCCAAAAACATTCAGTACTTC.

The chain uses TRBV4-2 and TRBJ2-7; D perhaps matches TRBD1 (6 bases). The CDR3 is 21 residues long. Per germline, CDR1 LGHNA and CDR2 YNFKEQ. V was clipped by 0 bases and J by 3 bases, with 30 bases between them. The CDR3 region is CASSQEQNRRGPGGVYYEQYF. For the CDR3, the DNA is TGTGCCAGCAGCCAAGAACAGAATCGCAGGGGTCCGGGTGGGGTCTACTACGAGCAGTACTTC.

This clone was counted once. This sequence joins TRBV6-1 and TRBJ1-2; D gene ambiguous. This CDR3 comprises 14 residues. The germline CDR1 and CDR2 sequences are MNHNS and SASEGT. V lost 8 bases to trimming and J lost 7 bases, with 20 bases between them. In DNA form, the CDR3 reads TGTGCCAGCTCGGCGGCACTAGTTTGGTCTGGCTACACCTTC. Residues: CASSAALVWSGYTF.

The genes are TRBV7-8 and TRBJ2-5, with 7 bases matching TRBD2. Trimming removed 7 bases from V and 7 bases from J; junction bases left unmatched: 12. The CDR3 runs to 14 residues. The germline V gene has CDR1 SGHVS and CDR2 FQNEAQ. The CDR3 bases are TGTGCCAGCACCCCCGGAGAAGGCGGGGGGACCCAGTACTTC. Its protein product is CASTPGEGGGTQYF. Full variable domain (missing parts from reference TRBV7-8 and TRBJ2-5): GAGVSQSPRYKVAKRGQDVALRCDPISGHVSLFWYQQALGQGPEFLTYFQNEAQLDKSGLPSDRFFAERPEGSVSTLKIQRTQQEDSAVYLCASTPGEGGGTQYFGPGTRLLVL.

V and J are TRBV7-9 and TRBJ2-3; no clear D gene. Germline CDR1 SEHNR, CDR2 FQNEAQ (reference sequence). This CDR3 region has 14 residues. V shed 3 bases and J shed 0 bases, with 7 bases lying between them. The CDR3 DNA reads as TGTGCCAGCAGCTTGTGGGTTAGCACAGATACGCAGTATTTT. This translates into CASSLWVSTDTQYF.

This rearrangement joins TRBV30 to TRBJ1-3; D might be TRBD1 (5 bases). The CDR3 runs 14 residues. V dropped 5 bases and J dropped 1 base, with 12 bases sitting between them. The germline V gene has CDR1 GTSNPN and CDR2 SVGIG (reference sequence). CDR3 nucleotides: TGTGCCTGGGGGACCGAGGGGTCTGGAAACACCATATATTTT. Amino acids: CAWGTEGSGNTIYF.

The rearrangement uses TRBV4-2 and TRBJ1-2; perhaps TRBD1 as D (5 bases). The length of the CDR3 is 17 residues. Germline-derived CDR1 and CDR2 are LGHNA and YNFKEQ. Trimming removed 2 bases at V and 3 bases at J, with 19 bases between. As DNA, the CDR3 is TGTGCCAGCAGCCAACCTTTTGGGGGACGGGACGACTATGGCTACACCTTC. Amino acid sequence: CASSQPFGGRDDYGYTF.

This clone was observed a handful of times. This is likely an artifact of a read error, given a far larger clone one base away. The chain links TRBV25-1 to TRBJ2-1, with D possibly matching TRBD2 (5 bases). Trimming took off 6 bases at V and 9 bases at J, with 9 bases between the two ends. This CDR3 comprises 11 residues. Germline V gene sequence: CDR1 MGHDK, CDR2 SYGVNS. The CDR3 here is CASRAVIEQFF. The CDR3 DNA is TGTGCCAGCAGAGCGGTGATTGAGCAGTTCTTC.

The rearrangement links TRBV6-5 to TRBJ1-1; D possibly corresponds to TRBD1 (6 bases). Germline lookup yields CDR1 MNHEY and CDR2 SVGAGI. The CDR3 totals 12 residues. V lost 2 bases and J 8 bases, leaving 9 bases between the germline ends. Written as DNA, the CDR3 is TGTGCCAGCAGTTACGGGACATCCGAAGCTTTCTTT. This encodes CASSYGTSEAFF.

As regards this clone: Other DNA sequences in this sample translate to the same CDR3. This chain uses TRBV5-6 with TRBJ2-7, with 11 positions matching TRBD2. This CDR3 contains 15 residues. Trimming at V came to 4 bases and at J to 7 bases, leaving 10 bases not matched to a gene. Looked up from germline, CDR1 is SGHDT and CDR2 is YYEEEE. In nucleotides, the CDR3 is TGTGCCAGCAGCGGGCGTAGCGGGGGGGCTCGGGAGCAGTACTTC. Translating gives CASSGRSGGAREQYF.

The chain employs TRBV18 and TRBJ2-1; D ambiguous. Germline lookup yields CDR1 KGHSH and CDR2 LQKENI. V was cut by 5 bases and J by 1 base, with 6 bases left in between. The CDR3 is 13 residues long. This chain's CDR3 is CASSVWSYNEQFF. As DNA, the CDR3 is TGTGCCAGCTCAGTGTGGTCCTACAATGAGCAGTTCTTC.

The chain joins TRBV4-2 to TRBJ1-3, with D possibly matching TRBD1 (5 bases). V dropped 0 bases and J dropped 2 bases, with 17 bases sitting between them. The V gene's germline CDR1 is LGHNA and CDR2 YNFKEQ. The CDR3 has 18 amino acids. This CDR3 is CASSQDIGIRGTGNTIYF. The CDR3 region has the DNA TGTGCCAGCAGCCAAGATATTGGGATCCGGGGGACTGGAAACACCATATATTTT.